The source of this T cell receptor (beta chain) is a study of response to subunit inactivated influenza vaccine. Study-wide points: The authors offered the suggestion that each seasonal influenza vaccination recruits few new T cells.

TCRdb analysed the RT-PCR reads with MiXCR anew, one entry per CDR3 protein. This sample has about 610,000 distinct CDR3 sequences, with roughly 15% found just once. The table lists this clonotype with a few counts. Its antigen is as yet unknown. Between the trimmed V and J ends, which lost 1 base and 4 bases, there was a span of 16 bases. The CDR3 contains 16 residues. Germline CDR1 and CDR2: DFQATT and SNEGSKA (reference sequence). The chain recombines TRBV20-1 with TRBJ2-2, with a tentative D call TRBD2 (5 bases). The clonotype originates from a man aged 45-65 years who received an inactivated influenza vaccine. The source was PBMCs from blood, collected 12 days after vaccination. CDR3 protein: CSARGYGRDSTGELFF. For the CDR3, the DNA is TGCAGTGCTAGAGGATATGGCCGGGATTCCACCGGGGAGCTGTTTTTT.